Detailed here is one TCR beta chain. The CDR3 extends over 16 amino acids. With 4 bases removed from V and 3 bases from J, the gap between germline ends came to 18 bases. This sample was included in a study of neurological immune-mediated disorders. TCRdb fed the 5' RACE reads into MiXCR, producing one record per CDR3 protein. Seen here are tens of thousands of distinct CDR3 sequences, approximately 17% observed once, and the top ten hold 15% to 19%. The clonotype was recovered from a woman between 40 and 55 years old in good health. The chain employs TRBV12-3 or TRBV12-4 and TRBJ2-5; D possibly corresponds to TRBD2 (5 bases). The specimen sequenced was PBMCs. CDR3 sequence: CASSSYSYSAEETQYF. CDR3 bases: TGTGCCAGCAGTTCGTATTCCTATAGCGCCGAAGAGACCCAGTACTTC.